This T cell receptor beta chain was found in a study of T cells in Graves' hyperthyroidism and ophthalmopathy (dated by TCRdb to about 2019). For context, the study as a whole: Peripheral blood was sampled at the time of initial diagnosis, prior to any treatment. A discovery cohort of roughly 100 patients, 43 with Graves' ophthalmopathy and approximately 57 with stable Graves' hyperthyroidism, was used to find distinguishing TCR V-J signatures. Prospective prediction of ophthalmopathy was tested in an independent validation cohort consisting of 18 to 20 hyperthyroidism patients and around 17 patients who later progressed to ophthalmopathy. The 100 or so discovery patients were randomly divided into training and test sets at a 7:3 ratio. The study also compared thyroid tissue and blood T-cell repertoires from several Graves' hyperthyroidism patients. After sampling, hyperthyroidism patients received methimazole starting at 30 mg daily, and ophthalmopathy patients received high-dose intravenous methylprednisolone. The paper reports TCR Vbeta CDR3 sequencing of some 140 peripheral blood samples: 43 ophthalmopathy, 70 to 85 hyperthyroidism and roughly 17 progressor patients.

The TCR beta CDR3 regions were amplified from the RNA transcripts. The first round of RT-PCR for the TCR CDR3 was performed with the HTBI primer set and the Qiagen OneStep RT-PCR kit. The libraries were constructed in a second round of multiplex PCR and then size-selected and purified. Paired-end sequencing of the libraries was performed with 100 bp reads on an Illumina HiSeq2000. Regarding the original processing steps: SOAPnuke was used to process the raw data, removing reads that contained adapters or uncalled bases, had a mean Phred below 15, or lacked an exact match to the constant primer or identifier. COPE v1.2.5 was used to merge high-quality paired reads, and clonotypes were defined as unique nucleotide sequences. MiTCR v1.1 was used to align clonotypes to the IMGT TRBV, TRBD and TRBJ reference segments. The analysis was restricted to V-J combinations with a frequency above 0.0001, which together covered just over 99% of the repertoires. A TCS score was defined as the ratio between F50 (clonal expansion) and ExV (chaos), using BLOSUM62-based TCRdist between CDR3 peptides within each V-J. Welch's t-statistics and random forest reduced around 550 V-J features to fewer than 15, which were used in a naive Bayes classifier (R e1071). Thyroid-blood repertoire similarity was quantified with the Morisita-Horn index. TCRdb trimmed public reads at Q25 via fastp, called clones via MiXCR and kept in-frame beta chains. CDR3 protein duplicates are merged, each entry listing the most common genes and DNA. V and J calls and clone size were set by TCRdb, not the authors. Counted in this sample were around 720,000 distinct CDR3 sequences; 30% to 40% of them appeared once. The ten largest account for 31% of the sample.

Graves' hyperthyroidism was defined as stable when no progression to ophthalmopathy occurred over 18 months of follow-up. Hyperthyroidism patients were newly diagnosed, had a disease duration of under 2 months, and were aged 18 to 65 years. Any patient with an uncontrolled infection, another autoimmune disease, pregnancy or lactation was excluded. Clinical symptoms, serum thyroxine and TRAb, thyroid ultrasound, and orbital computed tomography formed the basis for the diagnoses. PBMCs were isolated from 8 to 10 ml of fresh peripheral blood by Ficoll-Paque density gradient centrifugation. Total RNA was extracted using Trizol reagent, and RNA quality was assessed on an Agilent 2100 Bioanalyzer. On this clonotype itself: The specificity of this receptor is unknown. No much larger clonotype is one base removed from it; base qualities were not supplied.

Trimming removed 4 bases from V and 4 bases from J; the gene matches leave 10 bases unexplained. Taken from cysteine to phenylalanine, the CDR3 has 16 residues. Of the read, only the CDR3 DNA is kept; its 48 bases are in frame from base 1. CDR1 and CDR2 are drawn from the germline V gene: KGHDR, SFDVKD. Summary of the overall study and its limitations: Most expanded thyroid clonotypes (frequency above 0.001) were also detected in blood, a finding suggesting that blood repertoires may reflect thyroid immune responses. No statistical method was used to set the sample size in advance, and investigators knew the group allocation. A model built on a 13 V-J signature distinguished ophthalmopathy from stable hyperthyroidism, reaching 87.88% sensitivity and approximately 83% specificity in cross-validation and 80%/75% in testing. In validation, progression to ophthalmopathy was predicted by the model with almost 71% sensitivity and around 75% specificity, a median of approximately 6.5 months before onset.

The sequence was collected from a woman in her thirties or forties with Graves' hyperthyroidism. Specimen: blood. The rearranged chain carries TRBV24-1 and TRBJ1-2; TRBD1 aligns with 8 central bases. DNA sequence: TGTGCCACCAGTGAGACAGGGACGGGACAGGCCTATGGCTACACCTTC. This sequence encodes CATSETGTGQAYGYTF.